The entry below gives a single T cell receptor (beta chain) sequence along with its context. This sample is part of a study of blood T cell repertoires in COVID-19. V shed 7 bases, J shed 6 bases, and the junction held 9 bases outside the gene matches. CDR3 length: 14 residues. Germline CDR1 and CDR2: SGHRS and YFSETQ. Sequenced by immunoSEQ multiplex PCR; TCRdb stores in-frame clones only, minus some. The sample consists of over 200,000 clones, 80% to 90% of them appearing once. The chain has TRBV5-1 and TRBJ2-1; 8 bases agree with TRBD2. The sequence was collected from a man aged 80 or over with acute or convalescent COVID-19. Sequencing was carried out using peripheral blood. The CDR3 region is CASARVAGSNEQFF. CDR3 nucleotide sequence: TGCGCCAGCGCTAGGGTAGCGGGATCCAATGAGCAGTTCTTC.